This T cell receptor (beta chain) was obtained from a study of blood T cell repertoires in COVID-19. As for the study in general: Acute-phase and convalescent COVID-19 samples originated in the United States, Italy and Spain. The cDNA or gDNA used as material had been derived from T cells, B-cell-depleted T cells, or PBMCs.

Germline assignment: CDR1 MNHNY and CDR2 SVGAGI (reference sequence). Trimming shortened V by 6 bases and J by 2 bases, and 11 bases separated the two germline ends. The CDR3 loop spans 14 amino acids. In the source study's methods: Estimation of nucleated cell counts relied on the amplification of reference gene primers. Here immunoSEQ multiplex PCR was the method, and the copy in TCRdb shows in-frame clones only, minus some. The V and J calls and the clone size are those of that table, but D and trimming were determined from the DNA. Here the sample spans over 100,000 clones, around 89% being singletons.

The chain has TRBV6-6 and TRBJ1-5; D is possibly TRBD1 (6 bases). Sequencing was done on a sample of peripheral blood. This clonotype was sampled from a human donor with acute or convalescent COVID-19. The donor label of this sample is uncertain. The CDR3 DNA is TGTGCCAGCAGCAAATCAGGGGGCAATCAGCCCCAGCATTTT. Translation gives CASSKSGGNQPQHF.